Each of the 7 T cell receptor beta chains below was sequenced from the same sample in a study of tumor-infiltrating lymphocytes in primary liver carcinoma. Researchers generated TCR beta cDNA from approximately 0.55 ug of total RNA, relying on a constant-region primer. Modified slightly, ARM-PCR produced TCR beta libraries over three nested multiplex PCR rounds. The study ran its first two PCR rounds for 9 to 10 cycles each, using TRBV1-TRBV30 forward primers and a C-beta reverse primer. TCRdb redid the calling of the multiplex PCR reads with MiXCR, one entry per CDR3 protein. The table shows 150,000 to 200,000 distinct CDR3 sequences, with about 60% occurring only once. Germline DNA was extracted alongside blood RNA, which was obtained from unsorted whole blood. The specimen was peripheral blood. These receptors were collected from a man aged 40-49 years with primary liver carcinoma and hepatitis B virus infection.

The rearrangement joins TRBV2 to TRBJ2-1; D is undetermined. The CDR3 covers 13 residues. CDR1 is SNHLY and CDR2 is FYNNEI in the germline V gene. Trimming shortened V by 8 bases and J by 0 bases, and 8 bases separated the two germline ends. CDR3 coding DNA: TGTGCCAGCTCCCAAAGCTCCTACAATGAGCAGTTCTTC. This encodes CASSQSSYNEQFF.

This clonotype was counted a single time. Being one base from a much bigger clone, this may be a read error. The V call is TRBV6-5, the J call TRBJ2-5; TRBD2 matches at 7 bases. The V segment lost 4 bases and the J segment 8 bases; nucleotides outside the gene matches: 13. The V gene's germline CDR1 is MNHEY and CDR2 SVGAGI. This CDR3 has 15 amino acids. The CDR3 sequence: CASSFGTSRGDTQYF. The CDR3 DNA sequence: TGTGCCAGCAGTTTCGGGACTTCCCGGGGGGATACCCAGTACTTC.

This clonotype was recorded a few times. CDR3 nucleotide sequence: TGTGCCAGCAGCCACCTCGGGGCGGAGGGGGAAAACATTCAGTACTTC. Its translation is CASSHLGAEGENIQYF. J is TRBJ2-4 and V is TRBV4-2, with D tentatively TRBD1 or TRBD2 (6 bases each). Trimming removed 3 bases at V and 5 bases at J, with 17 bases between. The CDR3 totals 16 residues. In germline, CDR1 is LGHNA, CDR2 YNFKEQ.

This clonotype was seen only a few times. The chain couples TRBV29-1 to TRBJ2-5; D ambiguous. Looked up from germline, CDR1 is SQVTM and CDR2 is ANQGSEA. This CDR3 spans 14 amino acids. V shed 4 bases and J shed 4 bases, with 16 bases lying between them. The DNA for the CDR3 is TGCAGCGTTGCTCCGAACCCGATGGGAGAGACCCAGTACTTC. Its protein product is CSVAPNPMGETQYF.

This clonotype showed up just a few times. The chain employs TRBV13 and TRBJ2-7; D ambiguous. V shed 2 bases and J shed 5 bases, with 22 bases lying between them. The CDR3 covers 17 residues. Germline V gives CDR1 PRHDT, CDR2 FYEKMQ (reference sequence). In DNA, the CDR3 is TGTGCCAGCAGCTTACGGGCCGTCAATTTAGGGAACCACGAGCAGTACTTC. This gives the protein CASSLRAVNLGNHEQYF.

The sample holds many counts of this clonotype. The rearrangement links TRBV11-2 to TRBJ1-3; D is ambiguous. The CDR3 loop spans 16 amino acids. V gave up 0 bases and J gave up 0 bases, with 9 bases separating them. Germline V lookup: CDR1 SGHAT, CDR2 FQNNGV. CDR3 protein: CASSLDLDYSGNTIYF. DNA for the CDR3: TGTGCCAGCAGCTTAGATCTAGACTACTCTGGAAACACCATATATTTT.

J is TRBJ2-5 and V is TRBV9, with D unclear. Germline V gene sequence: CDR1 SGDLS, CDR2 YYNGEE. V was pared by 2 bases and J by 4 bases, with 15 bases between. The CDR3 is made up of 15 amino acids. For the CDR3, the DNA is TGTGCCAGCAGCGTTGATAAGGGTTGGGGAGAGACCCAGTACTTC. Translating it yields CASSVDKGWGETQYF. The full variable domain, with the rest looked up from reference TRBV9 and TRBJ2-5, is DSGVTQTPKHLITATGQRVTLRCSPRSGDLSVYWYQQSLDQGLQFLIQYYNGEERAKGNILERFSAQQFPDLHSELNLSSLELGDSALYFCASSVDKGWGETQYFGPGTRLLVL.